The TCR beta chain under discussion was sequenced for a study of T cell responses to AZD1222 COVID-19 vaccine. Whole-study findings and limits: Clonal diversity may have been underestimated, and the donors were mostly white British, with more females than males. Baseline testing showed seropositivity in only six AZD1222 recipients.

V trimming: 3 bases; J trimming: 3 bases; junction bases outside the gene matches: 4. Germline V gene lookup returns CDR1 SGDLS and CDR2 YYNGEE. The CDR3 consists of 16 residues. Sequenced by immunoSEQ multiplex PCR; TCRdb stores in-frame clones only, minus some. Seen here are over 150,000 clones, 93% observed once, and the top ten hold about 1%. Note on this clone: Its antigen is not known.

This sequence was found in an adult who received the AZD1222 COVID-19 vaccine. Sequences were derived from peripheral blood, sampled 28 days after the second AZD1222 dose. The chain joins TRBV9 to TRBJ1-3; TRBD1 matches 12 bases. The CDR3 DNA reads as TGTGCCAGCAGCGGCCGGGACAGGGGGCTTGGAAACACCATATATTTT. As protein: CASSGRDRGLGNTIYF. Based on the CDR3 plus reference TRBV9 and TRBJ1-3, the full variable domain is DSGVTQTPKHLITATGQRVTLRCSPRSGDLSVYWYQQSLDQGLQFLIQYYNGEERAKGNILERFSAQQFPDLHSELNLSSLELGDSALYFCASSGRDRGLGNTIYFGEGSWLTVV.